One sample yielded the 5 T cell receptor beta chains listed below, sequenced in a study of cytomegalovirus exposure and HLA in healthy donors. 13 Jbeta primers and 60 Vbeta primers were used for the PCR. This table comes from immunoSEQ multiplex PCR, and its TCRdb copy is limited to in-frame clones, with some not included. This table has about 90,000 clones, 60% to 85% appearing once. Sequencing was carried out using PBMCs. The receptors were sampled from a boy aged 5-17 years in good health and CMV-seronegative.

This clone was observed a handful of times. This rearrangement joins TRBV30 to TRBJ2-7; maybe TRBD1 (6 bases). The CDR3 has 13 amino acids. V lost 8 bases and J 2 bases, leaving 16 bases between the germline ends. CDR1 is GTSNPN, CDR2 SVGIG, per germline (reference sequence). CDR3 amino acids: CARSKGVTYEQYF. CDR3 sequence (DNA): TGTGCCCGATCGAAGGGGGTTACCTACGAGCAGTACTTC.

CDR3 in DNA: TGTGCCAGCGGGCCCGGGACTGGCTACGAGCAGTACTTC. It yields the protein CASGPGTGYEQYF. The chain has TRBV27 and TRBJ2-7; TRBD2 is a possible D gene (6 bases). V was pared by 8 bases and J by 3 bases, with 14 bases between. The CDR3 has 13 residues. CDR1 and CDR2 from the germline V gene are MNHEY and SMNVEV (reference sequence).

V is TRBV29-1 and J is TRBJ2-7; 10 bases fit TRBD1. The CDR3 length is 14 residues. Trimming took 3 bases from V and 9 from J; bases not matched to a gene: 11. Germline CDR1 reads SQVTM; CDR2 reads ANQGSEA. CDR3 residues: CSVEGTGDTPRQYF. DNA for the CDR3: TGCAGCGTTGAGGGGACAGGGGACACCCCCCGGCAGTACTTC.

This clone was picked up one time. This chain joins TRBV30 and TRBJ1-6; D unclear. CDR1 and CDR2 from the germline V gene are GTSNPN and SVGIG (reference sequence). V lost 6 bases to trimming and J lost 9 bases, with 12 bases between them. The CDR3 spans 12 residues. In DNA, the CDR3 is TGTGCCTGCTCCAGGCGGGGTTCACCCCTCCACTTT. It codes for CACSRRGSPLHF.

This clone has only one observation. The junction departs from the called germline gene at one end, perhaps through a read error. The chain recombines TRBV14 with TRBJ1-2; possibly TRBD1 for D (6 bases). Germline V gives CDR1 SGHDN, CDR2 FVKESK. The CDR3 extends over 13 amino acids. The chain's CDR3 is CASSQGQGFGYTF. The CDR3 DNA reads TGTGCCAGCAGTCAAGGGCAGGGGTTTGGCTACACCTTC.